This is a list of T cell receptor beta chains from one sample in a study of shared clonotypes between healthy human individuals. Produced via immunoSEQ multiplex PCR; TCRdb's table is partial and in-frame only. Among 200,000 to 250,000 clones listed, 65% to 70% were seen once. The specimen was memory CD4+ T cells sorted from blood. The receptor set was obtained from a man under 40 in good health. Each CDR3 is given with its conserved first and last residue. Each record gives: clone size, V gene, J gene, CDR3 length, D gene, CDR3 DNA, CDR3 protein. A D gene is named only where the DNA matches it firmly. Not every row has a clone size; where given, it reads once, few, many or a size class.

clone size: NA
V gene: TRBV7-9
J gene: TRBJ1-4
CDR3 length: 13
D gene: NA
CDR3 DNA: TGTGCCAGCAGCTTAGCGACAGGCGGAAAACTGTTTTTT
CDR3 protein: CASSLATGGKLFF

clone size: NA
V gene: TRBV28
J gene: TRBJ2-1
CDR3 length: 15
D gene: TRBD2
CDR3 DNA: TGTGCCAGCAGGGCCAGCGGGAGTACCTACAATGAGCAGTTCTTC
CDR3 protein: CASRASGSTYNEQFF

clone size: NA
V gene: TRBV15
J gene: TRBJ2-2
CDR3 length: 12
D gene: NA
CDR3 DNA: TGTGCCACCAGCAGGGATATACCGGAGCTGTTTTTT
CDR3 protein: CATSRDIPELFF

clone size: few
V gene: TRBV6-1
J gene: TRBJ2-1
CDR3 length: 17
D gene: TRBD1
CDR3 DNA: TGTGCCAGCAGTGAACTAGAAGGGGACAGGGTTGTTGTTACGCAGTTCTTC
CDR3 protein: CASSELEGDRVVVTQFF

clone size: NA
V gene: TRBV27
J gene: TRBJ2-5
CDR3 length: 12
D gene: TRBD2
CDR3 DNA: TGTGCCAGCGGACTAGCGGGGAAGACCCAGTACTTC
CDR3 protein: CASGLAGKTQYF

clone size: NA
V gene: TRBV5-1
J gene: TRBJ1-3
CDR3 length: 16
D gene: NA
CDR3 DNA: TGCGCCAGCAGTTCCGCCGACACTTCCTCTGGAAACACCATATATTTT
CDR3 protein: CASSSADTSSGNTIYF

clone size: NA
V gene: TRBV7-2
J gene: TRBJ1-1
CDR3 length: 14
D gene: NA
CDR3 DNA: TGTGCCAGCAGCTTTCGGCAGGGGAACACTGAAGCTTTCTTT
CDR3 protein: CASSFRQGNTEAFF

clone size: NA
V gene: TRBV10-3
J gene: TRBJ2-3
CDR3 length: 13
D gene: NA
CDR3 DNA: TGTGCCATCAGTCCACAGGGATCAGATACGCAGTATTTT
CDR3 protein: CAISPQGSDTQYF

clone size: NA
V gene: TRBV7-2
J gene: TRBJ2-1
CDR3 length: 17
D gene: NA
CDR3 DNA: TGTGCCAGCAGCTTAGGAGGGGTACGGGACAACTACAATGAGCAGTTCTTC
CDR3 protein: CASSLGGVRDNYNEQFF

clone size: NA
V gene: TRBV4-1
J gene: TRBJ2-1
CDR3 length: 14
D gene: TRBD2
CDR3 DNA: TGCGCCAGCAGCCAACCGACTAGCGGTAATGAGCAGTTCTTC
CDR3 protein: CASSQPTSGNEQFF

clone size: few
V gene: TRBV19
J gene: TRBJ1-2
CDR3 length: 13
D gene: TRBD1
CDR3 DNA: TGTGCCACGAGAGGACAGGCGGTCTATGGCTACACCTTC
CDR3 protein: CATRGQAVYGYTF

clone size: NA
V gene: TRBV5-6
J gene: TRBJ2-7
CDR3 length: 14
D gene: NA
CDR3 DNA: TGTGCCAGCAGCTTGGTAGGACAAGAATACGAGCAGTACTTC
CDR3 protein: CASSLVGQEYEQYF

clone size: NA
V gene: TRBV7-6
J gene: TRBJ2-2
CDR3 length: 17
D gene: NA
CDR3 DNA: TGTGCCAGCAGCTTAGGCCCCACAGTCGCGAACACCGGGGAGCTGTTTTTT
CDR3 protein: CASSLGPTVANTGELFF

clone size: NA
V gene: TRBV5-1
J gene: TRBJ2-7
CDR3 length: 17
D gene: TRBD2
CDR3 DNA: TGCGCCAGCAGCCCTGGACTAGCGGGAGGCCTCTCCTACGAGCAGTACTTC
CDR3 protein: CASSPGLAGGLSYEQYF

clone size: NA
V gene: TRBV11-2
J gene: TRBJ2-7
CDR3 length: 16
D gene: NA
CDR3 DNA: TGTGCCAGCAGTTCTCTGAGGACTGGGCCCGCCTACGAGCAGTACTTC
CDR3 protein: CASSSLRTGPAYEQYF

clone size: NA
V gene: TRBV19
J gene: TRBJ1-5
CDR3 length: 16
D gene: TRBD1
CDR3 DNA: TGTGCCAGCCTCACCGCAGGGGGCGGAAGCAATCAGCCCCAGCATTTT
CDR3 protein: CASLTAGGGSNQPQHF

clone size: NA
V gene: TRBV9
J gene: TRBJ2-1
CDR3 length: 13
D gene: NA
CDR3 DNA: TGTGCCAGCAGCGCCACATCCACTGAGACCCAGTTCTTC
CDR3 protein: CASSATSTETQFF

clone size: NA
V gene: TRBV19
J gene: TRBJ1-2
CDR3 length: 16
D gene: NA
CDR3 DNA: TGTGCCAGTAGACCCCAGGGCCCTAAGAAGGGCTATGGCTACACCTTC
CDR3 protein: CASRPQGPKKGYGYTF

clone size: NA
V gene: TRBV10-3
J gene: TRBJ2-7
CDR3 length: 14
D gene: TRBD2
CDR3 DNA: TGTGCCATCAGGGGGACTAGCGGGAGGAACGAGCAGTACTTC
CDR3 protein: CAIRGTSGRNEQYF

clone size: NA
V gene: TRBV18
J gene: TRBJ1-1
CDR3 length: 19
D gene: TRBD1
CDR3 DNA: TGTGCCAGCTCACTTAGGGCCTTAGGACAGGCTGGGCTGAACACTGAAGCTTTCTTT
CDR3 protein: CASSLRALGQAGLNTEAFF

clone size: once
V gene: TRBV27
J gene: TRBJ1-3
CDR3 length: 15
D gene: TRBD1
CDR3 DNA: TGTGCCAGCAGTAATACAGGGGGCTCTGGAAACACCATATATTTT
CDR3 protein: CASSNTGGSGNTIYF

clone size: NA
V gene: TRBV11-2
J gene: TRBJ2-3
CDR3 length: 14
D gene: NA
CDR3 DNA: TGTGCCAGCAGCTTAGCTTCTCGGGAAGATACGCAGTATTTT
CDR3 protein: CASSLASREDTQYF

clone size: NA
V gene: TRBV7-4
J gene: TRBJ2-2
CDR3 length: 16
D gene: NA
CDR3 DNA: TGTGCCAGCAGCCTCTCCAGCGGCGGGGACACCGGGGAGCTGTTTTTT
CDR3 protein: CASSLSSGGDTGELFF

clone size: many
V gene: TRBV6-1
J gene: TRBJ2-7
CDR3 length: 17
D gene: TRBD2
CDR3 DNA: TGTGCCAGCAGTGGGATGATTAGCGGGAGGGCCAGCTACGAGCAGTACTTC
CDR3 protein: CASSGMISGRASYEQYF

clone size: NA
V gene: TRBV2
J gene: TRBJ2-3
CDR3 length: 13
D gene: NA
CDR3 DNA: TGTGCCAGCACCCAAATATTCACAGATACGCAGTATTTT
CDR3 protein: CASTQIFTDTQYF

clone size: NA
V gene: TRBV4-2
J gene: TRBJ1-4
CDR3 length: 16
D gene: NA
CDR3 DNA: TGTGCCAGCAGCCAAACAGCCAGCGCAACTAATGAAAAACTGTTTTTT
CDR3 protein: CASSQTASATNEKLFF

clone size: NA
V gene: TRBV5-6
J gene: TRBJ2-3
CDR3 length: 18
D gene: TRBD2
CDR3 DNA: TGTGCCAGCAGCGCCGGCGGGGGACTCCCACTAAACACAGATACGCAGTATTTT
CDR3 protein: CASSAGGGLPLNTDTQYF

clone size: many
V gene: TRBV5-6
J gene: TRBJ2-7
CDR3 length: 14
D gene: NA
CDR3 DNA: TGTGCCAGCAGCTCGACCGACAGGAACTACGAGCAGTACTTC
CDR3 protein: CASSSTDRNYEQYF

clone size: NA
V gene: TRBV6-6
J gene: TRBJ2-7
CDR3 length: 13
D gene: NA
CDR3 DNA: TGTGCCAGCTCGGACAGTAACTCCTACGAGCAGTACTTC
CDR3 protein: CASSDSNSYEQYF

clone size: NA
V gene: TRBV4-3
J gene: TRBJ2-4
CDR3 length: 20
D gene: TRBD2
CDR3 DNA: TGCGCCAGCAGCCAAGAATATCTAGCGGAGGGCGGTTCGGTCAAAAACATTCAGTACTTC
CDR3 protein: CASSQEYLAEGGSVKNIQYF

clone size: few
V gene: TRBV30
J gene: TRBJ1-1
CDR3 length: 12
D gene: NA
CDR3 DNA: TGTGCCGCAGGAAAGATGAACACTGAAGCTTTCTTT
CDR3 protein: CAAGKMNTEAFF

clone size: NA
V gene: TRBV28
J gene: TRBJ2-7
CDR3 length: 12
D gene: NA
CDR3 DNA: TGTGCCAGCAGTTCGGGCGGCTACGAGCAGTACTTC
CDR3 protein: CASSSGGYEQYF

clone size: NA
V gene: TRBV6-1
J gene: TRBJ1-5
CDR3 length: 14
D gene: TRBD1
CDR3 DNA: TGTGCCAGCAGTGAAACCGGGACAGATCAGCCCCAGCATTTT
CDR3 protein: CASSETGTDQPQHF

clone size: NA
V gene: TRBV28
J gene: TRBJ1-2
CDR3 length: 13
D gene: NA
CDR3 DNA: TGTGCCAGCGGGGAGGGGGGCAACTATGGCTACACCTTC
CDR3 protein: CASGEGGNYGYTF

clone size: many
V gene: TRBV2
J gene: TRBJ1-1
CDR3 length: 13
D gene: NA
CDR3 DNA: TGTGCCAGCAGGGTCAGGGCGGACACTGAAGCTTTCTTT
CDR3 protein: CASRVRADTEAFF

clone size: NA
V gene: TRBV5-6
J gene: TRBJ2-2
CDR3 length: 14
D gene: TRBD2
CDR3 DNA: TGTGCCAGCACCTCCCGGGAGGGCACCGGGGAGCTGTTTTTT
CDR3 protein: CASTSREGTGELFF

clone size: once
V gene: TRBV5-1
J gene: TRBJ2-1
CDR3 length: 13
D gene: TRBD2
CDR3 DNA: TGCGCCAGCAGCCCGAGGGAGGGCGGTGAGCAGTTCTTC
CDR3 protein: CASSPREGGEQFF

clone size: many
V gene: TRBV5-6
J gene: TRBJ1-2
CDR3 length: 14
D gene: NA
CDR3 DNA: TGTGCCAGCAGACCCCCTGGGTCGGACTATGGCTACACCTTC
CDR3 protein: CASRPPGSDYGYTF

clone size: NA
V gene: TRBV5-6
J gene: TRBJ2-1
CDR3 length: 13
D gene: NA
CDR3 DNA: TGTGCCAGCAGGCGTTCAGGGTTCCATGAGCAGTTCTTC
CDR3 protein: CASRRSGFHEQFF

clone size: NA
V gene: TRBV28
J gene: TRBJ1-4
CDR3 length: 11
D gene: NA
CDR3 DNA: TGTGCCAGCAGTTTGGGGGAAAAACTGTTTTTT
CDR3 protein: CASSLGEKLFF

clone size: few
V gene: TRBV29-1
J gene: TRBJ2-7
CDR3 length: 12
D gene: TRBD2
CDR3 DNA: TGCAGCGTTGGGTCGGGGGGCTACGAGCAGTACTTC
CDR3 protein: CSVGSGGYEQYF

clone size: NA
V gene: TRBV2
J gene: TRBJ1-4
CDR3 length: 14
D gene: NA
CDR3 DNA: TGTGCCAGCAGTGATGGGCAAGCGAATGAAAAACTGTTTTTT
CDR3 protein: CASSDGQANEKLFF

clone size: few
V gene: TRBV7-3
J gene: TRBJ2-1
CDR3 length: 15
D gene: NA
CDR3 DNA: TGTGCCAGCAGCGCCGGGGGCACATCCTACAATGAGCAGTTCTTC
CDR3 protein: CASSAGGTSYNEQFF

clone size: NA
V gene: TRBV7-3
J gene: TRBJ2-7
CDR3 length: 12
D gene: NA
CDR3 DNA: TGTGCCAGCAGCTTCTCTCCCCCCGAGCAGTACTTC
CDR3 protein: CASSFSPPEQYF

clone size: once
V gene: TRBV5-4
J gene: TRBJ2-3
CDR3 length: 15
D gene: NA
CDR3 DNA: TGTGCCAGCAGCTCAAGGGTAGAGGGGGGAGATACGCAGTATTTT
CDR3 protein: CASSSRVEGGDTQYF

clone size: few
V gene: TRBV9
J gene: TRBJ2-1
CDR3 length: 17
D gene: NA
CDR3 DNA: TGTGCCAGCAGCGCAGCTACTACAGGGAGGCCCTACAATGAGCAGTTCTTC
CDR3 protein: CASSAATTGRPYNEQFF

clone size: NA
V gene: TRBV19
J gene: TRBJ1-1
CDR3 length: 14
D gene: TRBD1
CDR3 DNA: TGTGCCAGTAGTATTGGACAGGGGAACACTGAAGCTTTCTTT
CDR3 protein: CASSIGQGNTEAFF

clone size: few
V gene: TRBV7-9
J gene: TRBJ2-1
CDR3 length: 16
D gene: TRBD2
CDR3 DNA: TGTGCCAGCAGCTTAGGAAAGAGCGGGGTCTACAATGAGCAGTTCTTC
CDR3 protein: CASSLGKSGVYNEQFF

clone size: NA
V gene: TRBV2
J gene: TRBJ2-1
CDR3 length: 17
D gene: TRBD1
CDR3 DNA: TGTGCCAGCAGACCCACCACCGGGACAGGGGGGCGCAATGAGCAGTTCTTC
CDR3 protein: CASRPTTGTGGRNEQFF

clone size: NA
V gene: TRBV2
J gene: TRBJ1-2
CDR3 length: 14
D gene: NA
CDR3 DNA: TGTGCCAGCAGTGAAACAGCCCCACCCTATGGCTACACCTTC
CDR3 protein: CASSETAPPYGYTF

clone size: NA
V gene: TRBV7-2
J gene: TRBJ2-7
CDR3 length: 15
D gene: TRBD1
CDR3 DNA: TGTGCCAGCAGCTTGACCGGGACAGGGGGTTACGAGCAGTACTTC
CDR3 protein: CASSLTGTGGYEQYF

clone size: once
V gene: TRBV29-1
J gene: TRBJ2-3
CDR3 length: 12
D gene: NA
CDR3 DNA: TGCAGCGTTGACGGCCAAACAGATACGCAGTATTTT
CDR3 protein: CSVDGQTDTQYF

clone size: few
V gene: TRBV6-5
J gene: TRBJ1-5
CDR3 length: 13
D gene: NA
CDR3 DNA: TGTGCCAGCAGCCCCGGCTACGGGGAGCCTCAGCATTTT
CDR3 protein: CASSPGYGEPQHF

clone size: once
V gene: TRBV10-2
J gene: TRBJ1-3
CDR3 length: 15
D gene: NA
CDR3 DNA: TGCGCCAGCAGCCCCGCTGATTGGGAGGGCGACACCATATATTTT
CDR3 protein: CASSPADWEGDTIYF

clone size: once
V gene: TRBV5-4
J gene: TRBJ2-2
CDR3 length: 17
D gene: TRBD2
CDR3 DNA: TGTGCCAGCAGCTTGGGTGGAGCGGGAGCGGCGACCGGGGAGCTGTTTTTT
CDR3 protein: CASSLGGAGAATGELFF

clone size: NA
V gene: TRBV7-2
J gene: TRBJ1-5
CDR3 length: 15
D gene: NA
CDR3 DNA: TGTGCCAGCAGCTTAGCCCCAGGGTATGGTCAGCCCCAGCATTTT
CDR3 protein: CASSLAPGYGQPQHF

clone size: NA
V gene: TRBV5-4
J gene: TRBJ1-5
CDR3 length: 15
D gene: NA
CDR3 DNA: TGTGCCAGCAGCTTGCAAGGGGTGAAGAATCAGCCCCAGCATTTT
CDR3 protein: CASSLQGVKNQPQHF